This entry concerns a single T cell receptor (beta chain). This entry is derived from a study of T cell changes during pregnancy in multiple sclerosis. Losses at the gene ends were 3 bases for V and 5 bases for J; bases not matched to a gene: 7. The germline CDR1 and CDR2 sequences are KGHSH and LQKENI. The CDR3 runs 15 residues. The table came from immunoSEQ multiplex PCR; TCRdb's copy has only in-frame clones and leaves some out. The sample records tens of thousands of clones, 85% to 95% being singletons. This receptor was obtained from a female donor with multiple sclerosis, enrolled in a pregnancy study. The sample consisted of peripheral blood, taken in the third trimester of pregnancy. The chain couples TRBV18 to TRBJ1-5; the match to TRBD1 covers 7 bases. The CDR3 DNA reads TGTGCCAGCTCACCTTCTGAAGGGGGCTATCAGCCCCAGCATTTT. It is translated as CASSPSEGGYQPQHF. Full variable domain (remainder filled in from reference TRBV18 and TRBJ1-5): NAGVMQNPRHLVRRRGQEARLRCSPMKGHSHVYWYRQLPEEGLKFMVYLQKENIIDESGMPKERFSAEFPKEGPSILRIQQVVRGDSAAYFCASSPSEGGYQPQHFGDGTRLSIL.